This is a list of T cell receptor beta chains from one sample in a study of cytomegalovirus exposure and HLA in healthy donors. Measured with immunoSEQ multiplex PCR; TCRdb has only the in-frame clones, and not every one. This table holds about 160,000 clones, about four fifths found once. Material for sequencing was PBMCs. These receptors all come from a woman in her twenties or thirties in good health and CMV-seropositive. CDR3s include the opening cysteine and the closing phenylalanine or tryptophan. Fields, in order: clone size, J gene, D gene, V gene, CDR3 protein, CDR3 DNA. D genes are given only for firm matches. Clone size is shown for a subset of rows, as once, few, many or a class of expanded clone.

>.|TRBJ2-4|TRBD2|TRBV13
CASSSFSGGSAKNIQYF
TGTGCCAGCAGCTCCTTCTCCGGGGGGTCGGCCAAAAACATTCAGTACTTC
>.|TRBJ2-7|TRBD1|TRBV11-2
CASSILTGGPYEQYF
TGTGCCAGCAGCATCCTGACAGGGGGGCCCTACGAGCAGTACTTC
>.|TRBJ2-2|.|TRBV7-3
CASSSTVTGELFF
TGTGCCAGCAGCTCGACAGTCACCGGGGAGCTGTTTTTT
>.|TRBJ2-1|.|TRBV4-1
CASSPSVGGGHNEQFF
TGCGCCAGCAGCCCTAGCGTCGGCGGAGGCCACAATGAGCAGTTCTTC
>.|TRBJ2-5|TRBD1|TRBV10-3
CACGGQATGTQYF
TGTGCCTGTGGGGGACAGGCCACGGGGACCCAGTACTTC
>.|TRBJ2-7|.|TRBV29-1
CSVSGGPEQYF
TGCAGCGTTTCCGGAGGGCCAGAACAGTACTTC
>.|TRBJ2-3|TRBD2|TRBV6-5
CASRPGGRGTDTQYF
TGTGCCAGCAGGCCGGGGGGTAGGGGCACAGATACGCAGTATTTT
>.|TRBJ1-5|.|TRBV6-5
CASSYSWVEGNQPQHF
TGTGCCAGCAGTTACTCATGGGTTGAGGGCAATCAGCCCCAGCATTTT
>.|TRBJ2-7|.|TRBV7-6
CASSLGGMSDEQYF
TGTGCCAGCAGCTTAGGAGGGATGAGCGACGAGCAGTACTTC
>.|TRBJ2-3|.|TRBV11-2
CASSFAGWDTQYF
TGTGCCAGCAGCTTCGCAGGGTGGGATACGCAGTATTTT
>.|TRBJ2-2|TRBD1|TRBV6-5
CASSGTVNTGELFF
TGTGCCAGCAGTGGGACAGTTAACACCGGGGAGCTGTTTTTT
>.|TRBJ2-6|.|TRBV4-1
CASSTPDRRAGANGLTF
TGCGCCAGCAGCACTCCGGACAGACGAGCTGGGGCCAACGGCCTGACTTTC
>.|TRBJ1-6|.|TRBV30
CAWSESSSYNSPLHF
TGTGCCTGGAGCGAATCGAGCTCCTATAATTCACCCCTCCACTTT
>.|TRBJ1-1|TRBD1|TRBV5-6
CASTSQFGTGYMNTEAFF
TGTGCCAGCACTTCTCAATTCGGGACAGGATACATGAACACTGAAGCTTTCTTT
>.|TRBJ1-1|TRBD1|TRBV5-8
CASSWPRDRFLNTEAFF
TGTGCCAGCAGCTGGCCCCGGGACAGGTTTTTGAACACTGAAGCTTTCTTT
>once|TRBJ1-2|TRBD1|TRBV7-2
CASNLQGSYGYTF
TGTGCCAGCAACTTACAGGGGTCCTATGGCTACACCTTC
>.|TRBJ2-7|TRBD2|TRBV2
CASSEARTSGGETSYEQYF
TGTGCCAGCAGTGAAGCACGGACTAGCGGGGGGGAAACGTCCTACGAGCAGTACTTC